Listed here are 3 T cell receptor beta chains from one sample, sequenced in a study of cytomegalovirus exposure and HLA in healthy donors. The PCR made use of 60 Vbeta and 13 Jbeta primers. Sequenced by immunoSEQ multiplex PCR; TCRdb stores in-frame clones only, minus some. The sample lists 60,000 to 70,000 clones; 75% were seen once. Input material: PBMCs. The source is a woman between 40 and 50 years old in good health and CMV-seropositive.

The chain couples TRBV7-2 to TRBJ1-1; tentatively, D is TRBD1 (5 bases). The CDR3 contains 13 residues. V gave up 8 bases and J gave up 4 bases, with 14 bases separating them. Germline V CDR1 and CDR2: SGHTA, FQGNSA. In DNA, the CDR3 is TGTGCCAGCCTTGGCCAAAGGGGCACTGAAGCTTTCTTT. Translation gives CASLGQRGTEAFF.

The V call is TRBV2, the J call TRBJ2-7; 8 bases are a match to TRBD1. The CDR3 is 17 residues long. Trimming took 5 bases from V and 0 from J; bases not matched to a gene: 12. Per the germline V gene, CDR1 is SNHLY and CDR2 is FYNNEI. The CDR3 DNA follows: TGTGCCAGCAGTCAAATTAGGGACAGGCTAAGCTCCTACGAGCAGTACTTC. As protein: CASSQIRDRLSSYEQYF.

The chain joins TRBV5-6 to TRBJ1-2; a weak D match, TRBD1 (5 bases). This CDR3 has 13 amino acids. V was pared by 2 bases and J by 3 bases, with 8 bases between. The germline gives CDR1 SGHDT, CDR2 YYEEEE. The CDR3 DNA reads TGTGCCAGCAGCTTAGGAGGGGACTATGGCTACACCTTC. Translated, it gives CASSLGGDYGYTF.